The entry that follows covers one T cell receptor (beta chain) sequence. Its antigen is currently not known. Nothing much larger sits one base from this clone, and base qualities are not available. The sample is drawn from a study of shared clonotypes between healthy human individuals (dated by TCRdb to 2020 to 2022). For the wider study: A few men and two women, aged 18 to 49 years, made up the cohort. To increase sequencing depth and limit assay-specific biases, TCR repertoire library preparation and sequencing were carried out by different laboratories using diverse techniques. Blood TCR repertoires of several healthy adults were deeply sequenced to estimate repertoire size and the extent of clonotype sharing between individuals. Leukapheresis yielded between about 0.9 and 8.9 billion PBMCs per donor. For each donor, three plates each were used for CD4 naive and CD4 memory, two plates were used for CD8 naive, and one plate was used for CD8 memory.

Counted from cysteine to phenylalanine, this CDR3 has 14 amino acids. Just CDR3 DNA is preserved here, 42 bases in frame from base 1. V lost 0 bases and J lost 2 bases; the stretch between them is 9 bases long. Based on the germline V gene (reference sequence), the CDR1 and CDR2 sequences are SGHNT and YYREEE. Using the deep immunoSEQ assay, TCR CDR3 regions were amplified from genomic DNA by multiplex PCR. Genomic DNA extracted from each cell subset was distributed evenly over all wells of several immunoSEQ 96-well plates, and each plate served as one replicate. For sorted subsets, around 200 ng genomic DNA, equal to 30,000 to 35,000 T cell genomes, was loaded into each replicate PCR. Purified libraries were quantified with a Qubit 3.0 fluorometer, sized on a Bioanalyzer 2100, and re-quantified with the KAPA Library Quantification kit. Each immunoSEQ 96-well plate was sequenced on its own single-read 150-cycle Illumina NextSeq 550 flow cell. The study's processing was this. Because the immunoSEQ output included only junctional sequences and no quality scores, the filtering could not be the same as the filtering used for full-length reads. To assign V/J genes and CDR3, sequences were annotated using PyIR, a Python wrapper for IgBLAST v1.9, with IMGT germline references. Any read was removed if the V/J assignment was weak (E-value above 1e-6), the CDR3 was missing, or the read contained stop codons, out-of-frame junctions, or ambiguous translated residues. V3J clonotypes were defined by identical inferred V gene, J gene, and CDR3 amino acid sequence. To compute the percentage overlap between repertoires, the number of shared unique clonotypes was divided by the size of the smaller repertoire. Three approaches were used to assess repertoire richness: RTK rarefaction, the Chao1 estimator, and Recon v2.1 estimates of unobserved clonotypes. Generation probabilities were computed with OLGA for all TCRbeta clonotypes obtained by the gDNA method from several donors. TCRdb took this table from immuneACCESS and kept in-frame rearrangements with V and J called. Such tables lack part of the clones; where checked against another copy, unresolved V genes explain under half of the gap, and the rest is unexplained. That table is the source of V, J and clone size, and D and trimming were worked out from the DNA. The sample table lists about 680,000 clones, approximately 79% of them with a count of one. The top ten clonotypes cover 1.8% of the sample.

Overall study results and their limits: Higher generation probabilities were observed for clonotypes shared by all four sorted-subset donors than for non-shared clonotypes. Even with the large sequencing depth, rarefaction of the sorted-subset datasets indicated that sequencing was incomplete. Naive subsets generally had larger estimated clonotype richness than memory subsets did. Pairwise subsampling led to the expectation that sequencing depth would affect the degree of clonotype sharing among donors. Around 5.4% of naive CD4, approximately 3.7% of naive CD8, roughly 2.4% of memory CD4, and 0.4% of memory CD8 clonotypes were shared across several donors. Sampling was restricted to blood, and TCR repertoires in tissue are likely to differ from TCR repertoires in blood. Because the study included only a small number of donors, the genetic and exposure-history diversity represented was limited.

Healthy HIV-negative adults with no recently reported acute infections or vaccinations were included as donors. All donors were Caucasian adults living in Nashville, Tennessee, USA. CD4+ T cells were enriched through magnetic negative selection, after which naive cells were positively selected on CD45RA and the remaining negative fraction served as the memory subset. After blood collection by leukapheresis, PBMCs were isolated using Ficoll-Histopaque density gradient centrifugation and then cryopreserved in the vapor phase of liquid nitrogen. Analytical flow cytometry was used to check the purity and quantity of every magnetically sorted T cell population. Each sorted fraction had its genomic DNA isolated and then quantified by UV absorbance on a Nanodrop 2000c.

Specimen: memory CD4+ T cells sorted from blood. The label giving this sample's cell subset or site can be read as: CD45RA-negative fraction. The rearrangement combines TRBV5-4 with TRBJ2-7; 5 matching bases give a weak D call of TRBD2. The sequence came from a woman in her 30s in good health. The base sequence is TGTGCCAGCAGCTTGGATCCCGGGACCTACGAGCAGTACTTC. It translates to CASSLDPGTYEQYF.